Here is one T cell receptor (beta chain) with its context. It lacks a known antigen. Base qualities are missing; no much larger clone stands one base away. The CDR3 measures 14 amino acids from cysteine to phenylalanine. The read is trimmed to its CDR3 DNA, 42 bases read in frame from base 1. As encoded in the germline V gene (reference sequence), CDR1 is GTSNPN while CDR2 is SVGIG. The trim is 2 bases for V and 6 bases for J, with a gap of 13 bases between the germline ends. The record originates from a study of PD-1 blockade in classical Hodgkin lymphoma (TCRdb year 2020). For context, the study as a whole: Nivolumab dosing was 3 mg/kg intravenously every 2 weeks, continuing until either disease progression or unacceptable toxicity. The study used TCR beta sequencing and CyTOF to define a peripheral blood immune signature of response to PD-1 blockade in classical Hodgkin lymphoma.

Genomic DNA was isolated using the Qiagen DNeasy kit from unsorted PBMCs as well as from negatively selected CD4+ and CD8+ fractions. TCR beta CDR3 regions were subjected to amplification by immunoSEQ multiplex PCR with primers that anneal to V and J segments. A synthetic immune receptor repertoire was used to minimize amplification bias, and any remaining bias was removed computationally after sequencing. Per the authors' processing: Repertoire diversity was quantified as the Shannon entropy index using custom Python scripts. Unsorted, CD4+ and CD8+ repertoires were examined separately, except in combined analyses, for which CD4+ and CD8+ sequences were merged in silico. Clonal expansion was defined as a frequency increase of at least 2-fold after treatment compared with C1D1, and clones undetected at baseline were assigned a pseudocount of 0.5. Singleton clones were defined as clones with 0 or 1 copy at C1D1, and non-singleton clones were defined as clones with 2 or more copies. Clones expanded in unsorted samples were assigned a CD4+, CD8+ or unknown annotation through matching of protein sequences in sorted samples from the same patient. Wilcoxon tests on paired samples were used to test changes in diversity from C1D1 to C4D1. Drawn from immuneACCESS, this table holds only the in-frame rearrangements with V and J called that TCRdb kept. Clones are partly lost; checked studies trace under half to an unresolved V gene and leave the rest unexplained. V and J calls and clone size come straight from that table; D and trimming were deduced from the DNA. The sample table records 2,500 to 3,500 clones; under 80% of these occur just once. Clones ranked in the top ten supply approximately 11% of the sample.

The paper's findings and limits, for the study overall: Diversity was lower in patients who began nivolumab less than 1 year after ASCT, so these patients were left out of later analyses to avoid confounding by immune reconstitution. Trial patients achieving complete response had baseline diversity similar to newly diagnosed patients, whereas partial responders and progressors had significantly lower diversity. The study was restricted to a single clinical trial cohort, and the causes of repertoire differences, possibly disease activity or prior therapy, were left undefined. Baseline TCR diversity was reported to be lower in newly diagnosed patients than in healthy donors and to be lower still in relapsed/refractory patients. By C4D1, a significant rise was seen in CD4+ TCR diversity but not in CD8+ TCR diversity (p=0.0027 vs p=0.16), and the rise was most apparent among complete responders (p=0.02).

The time point label, read with the paper, signifies: cycle 1 day 1 (C1D1), immediately before nivolumab initiation. Every trial patient had relapsed after autologous stem cell transplantation, and cohorts A, B and C differed in prior brentuximab vedotin exposure. CD8+ T cells were purified from thawed PBMCs by magnetic negative selection with a Miltenyi CD8+ T cell isolation kit. The trial cohort included 55 to 60 patients with relapsed/refractory classical Hodgkin lymphoma, and each patient had a best overall response of complete response, partial response or progressive disease. In the multi-cohort phase II CheckMate 205 trial, trial patients received single-agent nivolumab. An independent review committee assessed best overall response by applying the 2007 International Working Group response criteria. PBMCs from the trial were collected at three points: immediately before nivolumab initiation (C1D1), and during therapy at cycle 2 day 1 and cycle 4 day 1. Peripheral blood was collected in 8 mL Vacutainer Cell Preparation Tubes, from which PBMCs were isolated by centrifugation and then cryopreserved. Purified CD4+ and CD8+ fractions were prepared only for cases in which an additional PBMC sample was available. On LS columns in a quadroMACS separator, the magnetically labelled cells were depleted, and the flow-through was collected as the purified fraction.

The rearrangement joined TRBV30 to TRBJ2-2; there is no confident call for the D gene. The material sequenced was CD8+ T cells from blood, taken at baseline. This TCR came from a human donor with classical Hodgkin lymphoma. The encoded CDR3 is CAWSLGSQSGELFF. DNA sequence: TGTGCCTGGAGTCTAGGGTCCCAGTCCGGGGAGCTGTTTTTT.